The clone carrying this T cell receptor beta chain has more than one count but fewer than ten. The germline V gene encodes CDR1 MNHNS and CDR2 SASEGT. The CDR3 length is 14 residues. Unmatched junction bases numbered 3, after V lost 7 bases and J lost 0 bases. This entry is derived from a study of T-cell reconstitution after alpha-beta-depleted transplantation in children. Preparation of the TCRbeta library used unique molecular identifiers. TCRdb used MiXCR to reprocess the PCR reads, holding one entry per CDR3 protein. The sample lists 400,000 to 500,000 distinct CDR3 sequences; under 13% were seen once.

Here the sequenced sample was PBMCs from the stem cell graft donor, taken from the stem cell graft. The V call is TRBV6-1, the J call TRBJ1-3; 7 bases map to TRBD1. The clonotype originates from a human donor who donated a stem cell graft to a child with acute myeloid leukemia. The CDR3 coding sequence is TGTGCCAGCACCCGGACAGGCTCTGGAAACACCATATATTTT. Amino acids: CASTRTGSGNTIYF.